These 10 T cell receptor beta chains originate from one sample sequenced in a study of cytomegalovirus exposure and HLA in healthy donors. Primers for the PCR totalled 60 Vbeta and 13 Jbeta. Clones were read by immunoSEQ multiplex PCR, and TCRdb kept only the in-frame ones, dropping some. In the table there are tens of thousands of clones, roughly 72% of which are singletons. Material: PBMCs. These receptors were collected from a woman in her forties in good health and CMV-seropositive.

This chain connects TRBV9 to TRBJ1-1; no firm D call. This CDR3 region has 15 residues. V lost 0 bases and J lost 1, with 10 bases in between. Germline values: CDR1 SGDLS, CDR2 YYNGEE. The CDR3 sequence is CASSVAGDENTEAFF. The CDR3 DNA follows: TGTGCCAGCAGCGTAGCTGGAGACGAGAACACTGAAGCTTTCTTT.

The rearrangement joins TRBV27 to TRBJ1-6; no reliable D call. The CDR3 contains 18 residues. CDR1 and CDR2 (germline): MNHEY, SMNVEV (reference sequence). V lost 0 bases, J lost 0 bases, and 12 bases lay in between. The CDR3 loop reads CASSLSMVRSSYNSPLHF. CDR3 DNA: TGTGCCAGCAGTTTATCGATGGTTAGAAGCTCCTATAATTCACCCCTCCACTTT.

The chain uses TRBV6-5 and TRBJ1-2; D is unclear. The CDR3 spans 13 residues. Trimming took 3 bases from V and 8 from J, leaving 13 bases between them. Germline V lookup: CDR1 MNHEY, CDR2 SVGAGI. The CDR3 here is CASSYGQFVGYTF. The CDR3 nucleotides are TGTGCCAGCAGTTATGGGCAATTCGTGGGCTACACCTTC.

The sample holds a few counts of this clone. The chain uses TRBV4-3 and TRBJ1-1; D gene ambiguous. The CDR3 runs to 15 residues. V was clipped by 4 bases and J by 5 bases, with 17 bases between them. Per germline, CDR1 LGHNA and CDR2 YSLEER. This chain's CDR3 is CASSPGKGWETEAFF. For the CDR3, the DNA is TGCGCCAGCAGCCCCGGGAAGGGATGGGAAACTGAAGCTTTCTTT.

The chain recombines TRBV5-1 with TRBJ2-1; a weak D match, TRBD2 (5 bases). The CDR3 extends over 15 amino acids. Germline loops: CDR1 SGHRS, CDR2 YFSETQ. Deletions cut 2 bases from V and 8 bases from J, with 17 bases between. The CDR3: CASSFRLSERDEQFF. Here the CDR3 DNA reads TGCGCCAGCAGCTTTAGACTCTCCGAGAGGGATGAGCAGTTCTTC.

The chain joins TRBV30 to TRBJ1-3; possible D gene TRBD1, 5 bases. The germline gives CDR1 GTSNPN, CDR2 SVGIG (reference sequence). This CDR3 is 14 amino acids long. V gave up 4 bases and J gave up 0 bases, with 10 bases separating them. CDR3 residues: CAWTPGHSGNTIYF. DNA of the CDR3: TGTGCCTGGACCCCAGGGCACTCTGGAAACACCATATATTTT.

The count of this clone is one. A read error may produce the germline difference seen at one junction end. CDR3 loop: CSSSSLLATQYF. DNA of the CDR3: TGTTCCAGCAGCTCACTACTAGCAACGCAGTATTTT. The chain recombines TRBV7-9 with TRBJ2-3; maybe TRBD2 (6 bases). Germline lookup yields CDR1 SEHNR and CDR2 FQNEAQ (reference sequence). The CDR3 extends over 12 amino acids.

This chain links TRBV5-1 with TRBJ1-2; 7 bases agree with TRBD1. The germline V gene has CDR1 SGHRS and CDR2 YFSETQ. The CDR3 extends over 16 amino acids. Losses at the gene ends were 2 bases for V and 7 bases for J; bases not matched to a gene: 14. CDR3 nucleotide sequence: TGCGCCAGCAGCTTTAATTACAAGACAGGGCAGGTTGGCTACACCTTC. It codes for CASSFNYKTGQVGYTF.

The chain has TRBV4-1 and TRBJ2-6; the D is unclear. Trimming removed 1 base from V and 2 bases from J, with 6 bases in between. Germline CDR1 MGHRA, CDR2 YSYEKL. CDR3 length: 15 amino acids. The chain's CDR3 is CASSQGPAGANVLTF. CDR3 nucleotides: TGCGCCAGCAGCCAAGGTCCAGCTGGGGCCAACGTCCTGACTTTC.

The chain links TRBV7-9 to TRBJ2-1; 9 bases are a match to TRBD2. V gave up 5 bases and J gave up 4 bases; unmatched junction bases: 15. The CDR3 extends over 18 amino acids. Germline-derived CDR1 and CDR2 are SEHNR and FQNEAQ (reference sequence). CDR3 bases: TGTGCCAGCAGCGGTAGGGGGGCTAGCGGGGCTGATTACAATGAGCAGTTCTTC. It codes for CASSGRGASGADYNEQFF.